The 8 T cell receptor beta chains below were found in one sample sequenced in a study of blood T cell repertoires in COVID-19. Some clones are missing from TCRdb's copy, which holds only in-frame ones; the method was immunoSEQ multiplex PCR. The sample records under 150,000 clones, almost 80% being singletons. Material: peripheral blood. Receptor source: a human donor in a cohort sampled during active COVID-19.

The chain is built from TRBV6-5 and TRBJ1-2; D call uncertain. CDR1 is MNHEY, CDR2 SVGAGI, per germline. The CDR3 length is 11 residues. V shed 8 bases and J shed 4 bases, with 8 bases lying between them. The CDR3 DNA is TGTGCCAGCTCTCGGTTCTATGGCTACACCTTC. This gives the protein CASSRFYGYTF.

The V and J genes are TRBV29-1 and TRBJ1-2; the match to TRBD1 covers 8 bases. The germline V gene encodes CDR1 SQVTM and CDR2 ANQGSEA. With 5 bases clipped from V and 7 bases from J, the junction kept 9 bases outside the gene matches. CDR3 length: 13 amino acids. CDR3: CSVYPGQDFGYTF. CDR3 DNA: TGCAGCGTTTATCCGGGACAGGATTTTGGCTACACCTTC. The full variable domain, its missing parts supplied by reference TRBV29-1 and TRBJ1-2, is SAVISQKPSRDICQRGTSLTIQCQVDSQVTMMFWYRQQPGQSLTLIATANQGSEATYESGFVIDKFPISRPNLTFSTLTVSNMSPEDSSIYLCSVYPGQDFGYTFGSGTRLTVV.

V gene TRBV19 combines with J gene TRBJ2-5; TRBD1 is a possible D gene (6 bases). The CDR3 consists of 15 residues. Trimming removed 0 bases at V and 1 base at J, with 9 bases between. Germline CDR1 and CDR2: LNHDA and SQIVND (reference sequence). This CDR3 is CASSIDRQAQETQYF. The CDR3 coding sequence is TGTGCCAGTAGTATAGACAGACAGGCCCAAGAGACCCAGTACTTC.

The genes are TRBV7-2 and TRBJ2-3; 9 bases agree with TRBD2. The germline V gene has CDR1 SGHTA and CDR2 FQGNSA. The CDR3 covers 13 residues. The V and J ends lost 10 bases and 1 base, in that order; junction bases with no gene match: 3. In DNA, the CDR3 is TGTGCCATCAAGCGGGGGGGCACAGATACGCAGTATTTT. Translation gives CAIKRGGTDTQYF.

This chain joins TRBV9 and TRBJ2-5; 12 bases are a match to TRBD2. From germline, CDR1 is SGDLS and CDR2 YYNGEE. CDR3 length: 16 residues. Losses at the gene ends were 3 bases for V and 4 bases for J; bases not matched to a gene: 7. This chain's CDR3 is CASSATPGLAGETQYF. Written as DNA, the CDR3 is TGTGCCAGCAGCGCGACCCCGGGACTAGCGGGAGAGACCCAGTACTTC.

V gene TRBV7-3 combines with J gene TRBJ2-1; TRBD1 aligns across 8 bases. Germline V CDR1 and CDR2: SGHTA, FQGTGA. This CDR3 has 16 residues. The ends lost 2 bases at V and 7 bases at J; junction bases unmatched: 10. DNA for the CDR3: TGTGCCAGCAGCTTAGCGTCAGGGGGCGTATGGAATGAGCAGTTCTTC. It translates to CASSLASGGVWNEQFF.

The chain uses TRBV7-9 and TRBJ2-7; D is perhaps TRBD1 (6 bases). The CDR3 length is 14 residues. The V gene lost 5 bases and the J gene lost 1 base, with 12 bases spanning the gap. In germline, CDR1 is SEHNR, CDR2 FQNEAQ (reference sequence). The CDR3 sequence is CASSNDRISYEQYF. The CDR3 DNA sequence: TGTGCCAGCAGCAACGACAGGATTTCCTACGAGCAGTACTTC. The full variable domain, in which reference TRBV7-9 and TRBJ2-7 provide the parts outside the CDR3, is DTGVSQNPRHKITKRGQNVTFRCDPISEHNRLYWYRQTLGQGPEFLTYFQNEAQLEKSRLLSDRFSAERPKGSFSTLEIQRTEQGDSAMYLCASSNDRISYEQYFGPGTRLTVT.

The chain uses TRBV19 and TRBJ1-2; 8 bases align to TRBD1. CDR1 and CDR2 (germline): LNHDA, SQIVND (reference sequence). The CDR3 extends over 13 amino acids. Trimming at V came to 6 bases and at J to 5 bases, leaving 5 bases not matched to a gene. The CDR3 sequence is CASSRTGLYGYTF. The DNA of the CDR3 is TGTGCCAGTAGCCGGACAGGGTTGTATGGCTACACCTTC.